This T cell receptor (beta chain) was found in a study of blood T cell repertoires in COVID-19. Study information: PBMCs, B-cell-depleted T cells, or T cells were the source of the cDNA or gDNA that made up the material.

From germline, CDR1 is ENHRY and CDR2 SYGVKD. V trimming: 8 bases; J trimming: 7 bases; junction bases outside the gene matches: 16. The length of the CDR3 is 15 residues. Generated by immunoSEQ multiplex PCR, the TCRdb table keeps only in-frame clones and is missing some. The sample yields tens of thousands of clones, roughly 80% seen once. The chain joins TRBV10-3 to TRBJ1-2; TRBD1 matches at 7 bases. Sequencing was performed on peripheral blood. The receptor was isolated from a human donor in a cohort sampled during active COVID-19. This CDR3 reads CAISLARGDSGGYTF. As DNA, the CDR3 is TGTGCCATCTCCCTTGCCAGGGGGGATTCGGGTGGCTACACCTTC.